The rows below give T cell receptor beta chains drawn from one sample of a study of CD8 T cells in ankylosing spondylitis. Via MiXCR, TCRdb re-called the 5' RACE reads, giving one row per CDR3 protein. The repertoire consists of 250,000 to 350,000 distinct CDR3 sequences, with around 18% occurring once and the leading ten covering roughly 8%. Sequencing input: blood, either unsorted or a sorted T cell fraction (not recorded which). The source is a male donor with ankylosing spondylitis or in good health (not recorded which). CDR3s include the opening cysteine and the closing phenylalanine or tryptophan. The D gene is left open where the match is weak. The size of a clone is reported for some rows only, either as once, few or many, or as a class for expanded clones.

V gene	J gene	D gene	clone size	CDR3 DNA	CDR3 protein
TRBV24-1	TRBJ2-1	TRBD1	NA	TGTGCCACCAGTGACATCCCGGACAGGGGACGAGCTGAGCAGTTCTTC	CATSDIPDRGRAEQFF
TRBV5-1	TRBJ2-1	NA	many	TGCGCCAGCAGCCTCGACCAATACAATGAGCAGTTCTTC	CASSLDQYNEQFF
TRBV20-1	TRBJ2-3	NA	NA	TGCAGTGCTAGAAGCCCCATCAGCACAGATACGCAGTATTTT	CSARSPISTDTQYF
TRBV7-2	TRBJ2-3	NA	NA	TGTGCCAGCAGCTGGCGAGCGGGCCCCATGGCAGATACGCAGTATTTT	CASSWRAGPMADTQYF
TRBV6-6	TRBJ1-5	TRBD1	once	TGTGCCACCAGGGGGGGGGCTCAACAGCCCCAGCATTTT	CATRGGAQQPQHF
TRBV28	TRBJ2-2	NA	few	TGTGCCAGCACGGGAACAACCGGGGAGCTGTTTTTT	CASTGTTGELFF
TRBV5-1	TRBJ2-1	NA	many	TGCGCCAGCAGCGCTGGCGCTTCCTACAATGAGCAGTTCTTC	CASSAGASYNEQFF
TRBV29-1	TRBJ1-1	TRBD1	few	TGCAGCGTTGAAGATTGGACAGGAATGAACACTGAAGCTTTCTTT	CSVEDWTGMNTEAFF
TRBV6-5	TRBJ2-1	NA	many	TGTGCCAGCAGTTTCGCTAGCTCCTACAATGAGCAGTTCTTC	CASSFASSYNEQFF
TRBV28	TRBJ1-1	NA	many	TGTGCCAGCAGTTCCCTGGCGCGGGGCACTGAAGCTTTCTTT	CASSSLARGTEAFF
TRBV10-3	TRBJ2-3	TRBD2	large	TGTGCCATCAGTCTACCAGCGGGGGGGAGCACAGATACGCAGTATTTT	CAISLPAGGSTDTQYF
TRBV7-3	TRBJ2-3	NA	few	TGTGCCAGCAGCCCAACTCCTAGAGGGGCGAGGGCCACAGATACGCAGTATTTT	CASSPTPRGARATDTQYF
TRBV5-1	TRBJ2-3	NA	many	TGCGCCAGCAGCTCCGGGGATCGCACAGATACGCAGTATTTT	CASSSGDRTDTQYF
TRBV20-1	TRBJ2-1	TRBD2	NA	TGCAGTGCTATCCGTAGGGGACTAGCGGGGGAAGGCTCCTACAATGAGCAGTTCTTC	CSAIRRGLAGEGSYNEQFF
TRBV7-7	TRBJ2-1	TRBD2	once	TGTGCCAGCAGCTTCAGCGGGAGAGGGAGTGAGCAGTTCTTC	CASSFSGRGSEQFF
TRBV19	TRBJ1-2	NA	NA	TGTGCCAGTAGTATAATGGAGGGGCTGGACTATGGCTACACCTTC	CASSIMEGLDYGYTF
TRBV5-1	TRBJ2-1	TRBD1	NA	TGCGCCAGCAGCCCTCGACAGGGTCTGGGGTACAATGAGCAGTTCTTC	CASSPRQGLGYNEQFF
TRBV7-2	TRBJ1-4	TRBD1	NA	TGTGCCAGCAGCTTAGGCTCGCCGGGACAGGGGGGTGAAAAACTGTTTTTT	CASSLGSPGQGGEKLFF
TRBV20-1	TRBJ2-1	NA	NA	TGCAGTGCCAAGCAGGGGGGGGGGCTTGTCAATGAGCAGTTCTTC	CSAKQGGGLVNEQFF
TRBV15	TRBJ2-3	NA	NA	TGTGCCACCAGCGGCCGGGGCCCGTGGGATACGCAGTATTTT	CATSGRGPWDTQYF
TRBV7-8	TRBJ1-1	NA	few	TGTGCCAGCAGCGATTGGGGGGCAGCGACCACTGAAGCTTTCTTT	CASSDWGAATTEAFF
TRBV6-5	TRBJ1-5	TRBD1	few	TGTGCCAGCAGTACTGACAGGGAAAGGGTTCAGCCCCAGCATTTT	CASSTDRERVQPQHF
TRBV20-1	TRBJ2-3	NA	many	TGCAGTGCTGTCTCACCGGGACCGGGCACAGATACGCAGTATTTT	CSAVSPGPGTDTQYF
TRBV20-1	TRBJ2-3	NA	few	TGCAGTGCGAACCCCGGGCGGGGATGGGGCACAGATACGCAGTATTTT	CSANPGRGWGTDTQYF